This T cell receptor (beta chain) was retrieved from a study of regulatory T cells in long-lasting Graves disease. In its sample, this clonotype was seen a few times. Arm-PCR with iRepertoire HTBI primers amplified the CDR3 regions for these TCR beta libraries. In TCRdb, the multiplex PCR reads were re-called with MiXCR into one record per CDR3 protein. The table lists 400,000 to 450,000 distinct CDR3 sequences, under 15% of them singletons. As for time point: newly diagnosed GD, antithyroid drugs for less than 3 months. The authors made the TCR library using RNA they extracted from PBMCs. Graves' disease diagnoses used American Thyroid Association guidelines. This CDR3 has 16 amino acids. Germline lookup yields CDR1 MNHEY and CDR2 SVGEGT. V dropped 5 bases and J dropped 4; count of bases not matched to a gene: 8. The same data also contributed to another study, on T cells in Graves' hyperthyroidism and ophthalmopathy. That work contributes: Diagnosing involved the use of clinical symptoms, serum thyroxine and TRAb, thyroid ultrasound and orbital computed tomography. The HTBI set primed first-round TCR CDR3 RT-PCR.

This material consisted of peripheral blood mononuclear cells (PBMCs), taken at new diagnosis, from a patient treated with antithyroid drugs. The chain joins TRBV6-2 or TRBV6-3 to TRBJ2-6; 7 positions match TRBD1. The origin of this receptor is a woman in her twenties or thirties with Graves disease. This chain's CDR3 is CASSDEGAGGANVLTF. The DNA for the CDR3 is TGTGCCAGCAGTGATGAGGGGGCAGGAGGGGCCAACGTCCTGACTTTC.